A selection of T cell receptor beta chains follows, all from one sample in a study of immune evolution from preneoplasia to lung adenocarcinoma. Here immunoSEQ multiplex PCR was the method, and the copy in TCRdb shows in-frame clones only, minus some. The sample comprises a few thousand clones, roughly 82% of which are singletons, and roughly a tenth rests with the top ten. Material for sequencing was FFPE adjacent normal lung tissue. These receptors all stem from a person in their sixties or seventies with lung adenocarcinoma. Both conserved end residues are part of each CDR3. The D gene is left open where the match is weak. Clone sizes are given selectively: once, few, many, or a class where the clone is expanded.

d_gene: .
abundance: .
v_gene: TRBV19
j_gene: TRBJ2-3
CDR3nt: TGTGCCAGTAGTATATCGGCAGCCACAGATACGCAGTATTTT
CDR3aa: CASSISAATDTQYF

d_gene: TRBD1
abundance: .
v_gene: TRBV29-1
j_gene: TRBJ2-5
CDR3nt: TGCAGCGTTGGACAGGGAGAGACCCAGTACTTC
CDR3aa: CSVGQGETQYF

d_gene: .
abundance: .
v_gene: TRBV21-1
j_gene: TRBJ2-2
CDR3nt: TGTGCCAGCACAGGGGGTAGCGGGGGCCCGAACACCGGGGAGCTGTTTTTT
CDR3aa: CASTGGSGGPNTGELFF

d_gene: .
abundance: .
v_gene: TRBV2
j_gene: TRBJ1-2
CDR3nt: TGTGCCAGCAGCCCCTGGGCAGTATCTGGCTACACCTTC
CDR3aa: CASSPWAVSGYTF

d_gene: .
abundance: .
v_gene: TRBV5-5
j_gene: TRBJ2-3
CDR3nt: TGTGCCAGCAGCTTGGATCCGGGGTTGAATACGCAGTATTTT
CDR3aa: CASSLDPGLNTQYF

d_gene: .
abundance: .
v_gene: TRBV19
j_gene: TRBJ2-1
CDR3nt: TGTGCCAGTAGTGGATCCAATGAGCAGTTCTTC
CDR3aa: CASSGSNEQFF

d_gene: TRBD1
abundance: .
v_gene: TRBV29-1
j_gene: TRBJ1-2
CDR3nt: TGCAGCGCTGCGGGACAGGGAGGGCCCTATGGCTACACCTTC
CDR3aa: CSAAGQGGPYGYTF

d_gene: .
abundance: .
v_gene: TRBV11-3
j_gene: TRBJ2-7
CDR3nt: TGTGCCAGCAGTCCTAAGAGGGGGTCCTACGAGCAGTACTTC
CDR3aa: CASSPKRGSYEQYF

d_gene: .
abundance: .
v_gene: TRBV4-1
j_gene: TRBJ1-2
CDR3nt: TGCGCCAGCAGCCAAATGCGAGGGGACTATGGCTACACCTTC
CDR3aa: CASSQMRGDYGYTF

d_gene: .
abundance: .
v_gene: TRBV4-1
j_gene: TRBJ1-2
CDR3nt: TGCGCCAGCAGCCAAATCTTCACAGATTTGGGCTACACCTTC
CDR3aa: CASSQIFTDLGYTF

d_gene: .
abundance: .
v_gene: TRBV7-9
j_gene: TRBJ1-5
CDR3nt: TGTGCCAGCAGCTTATCGCGGAATCAGCCCCAGCATTTT
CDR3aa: CASSLSRNQPQHF

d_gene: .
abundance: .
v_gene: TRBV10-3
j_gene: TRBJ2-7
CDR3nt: TGTGCCATCAGGCGGGACAGTAGCTCCTACGAGCAGTACTTC
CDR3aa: CAIRRDSSSYEQYF

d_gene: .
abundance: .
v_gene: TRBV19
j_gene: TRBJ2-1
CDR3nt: TGTGCCAGTAGTAACAAGCTGTTGGGCGAGCAGTTCTTC
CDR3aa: CASSNKLLGEQFF

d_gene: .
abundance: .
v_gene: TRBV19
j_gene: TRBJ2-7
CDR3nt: TGTGCCAGTAGTTCAACTGCGGGTTCCGAGCAGTACTTC
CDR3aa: CASSSTAGSEQYF

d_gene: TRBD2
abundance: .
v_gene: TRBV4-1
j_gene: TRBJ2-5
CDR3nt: TGCGCCAGCAGCCTCGCCCCGGCTAGCGGGGGTACATTTCAAGAGACCCAGTACTTC
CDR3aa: CASSLAPASGGTFQETQYF

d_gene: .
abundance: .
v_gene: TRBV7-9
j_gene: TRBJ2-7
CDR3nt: TGTGCCAGCAGCTTACGGGGTCCTTACGAGCAGTACTTC
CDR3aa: CASSLRGPYEQYF

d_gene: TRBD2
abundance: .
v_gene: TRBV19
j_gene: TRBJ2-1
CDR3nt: TGTGCCAGTAGTTCACAGCTCCAGACTAGCGGGAGGGCCTTCGATGAGCAGTTCTTC
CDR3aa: CASSSQLQTSGRAFDEQFF

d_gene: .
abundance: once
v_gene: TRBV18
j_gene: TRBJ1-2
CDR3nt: TGTGCCAGCTCACCAGGAGACTTGCACTATGGCTACACCTTC
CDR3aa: CASSPGDLHYGYTF

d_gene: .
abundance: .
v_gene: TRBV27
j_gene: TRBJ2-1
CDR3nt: TGTGCCAGCAGTTACCGCAATGAGCAGTTCTTC
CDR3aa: CASSYRNEQFF

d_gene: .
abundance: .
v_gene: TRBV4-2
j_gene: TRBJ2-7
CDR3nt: TGTGCCAGCAGCCAAATGAGGGCTCCTGGGGGAGAGCAGTACTTC
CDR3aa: CASSQMRAPGGEQYF

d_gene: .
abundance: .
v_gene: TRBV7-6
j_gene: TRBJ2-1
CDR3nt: TGTGCCAGCAGTTCGAGTGTAGGGCACTCCTACAATGAGCAGTTCTTC
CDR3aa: CASSSSVGHSYNEQFF

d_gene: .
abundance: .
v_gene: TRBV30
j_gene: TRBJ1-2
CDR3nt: TGTGCCTGGAGCCCGATGGTAGCCGACTATGGCTACACCTTC
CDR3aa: CAWSPMVADYGYTF

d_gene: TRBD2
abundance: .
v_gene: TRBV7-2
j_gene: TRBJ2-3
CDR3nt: TGTGCCAGCAGCTTTGGGCTAGCGGGGTACACAGATACGCAGTATTTT
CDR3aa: CASSFGLAGYTDTQYF

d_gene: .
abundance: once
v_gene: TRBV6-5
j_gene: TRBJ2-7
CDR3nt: TGTGCCAGCAGTTACGCGGGACAGCTCTACGAGCAGTACTTC
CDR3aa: CASSYAGQLYEQYF

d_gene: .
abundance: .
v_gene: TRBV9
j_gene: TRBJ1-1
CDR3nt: TGTGCCAGCAGCCCATTGACAGCTAACACTGAAGCTTTCTTT
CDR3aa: CASSPLTANTEAFF

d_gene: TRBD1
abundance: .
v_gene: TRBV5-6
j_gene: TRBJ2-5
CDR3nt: TGTGCCAGCAGCTGGGGGACAGGGCGCGGGGCCCAGTACTTC
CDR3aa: CASSWGTGRGAQYF

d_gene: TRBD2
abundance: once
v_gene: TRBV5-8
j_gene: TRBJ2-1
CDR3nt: TGTGCCAGCACCCGATTGAGCGGGGGGGTTGGTGAGCAGTTCTTC
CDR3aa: CASTRLSGGVGEQFF

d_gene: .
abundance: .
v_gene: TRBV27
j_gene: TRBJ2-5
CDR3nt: TGTGCCAGCAGTTGGAAAGGGAGAAACCAAGAGACCCAGTACTTC
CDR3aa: CASSWKGRNQETQYF

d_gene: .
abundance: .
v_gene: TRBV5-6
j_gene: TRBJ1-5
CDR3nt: TGTGCCAGCAGCTTGGAAAAAAGGGGGCCCCAGCATTTT
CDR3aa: CASSLEKRGPQHF

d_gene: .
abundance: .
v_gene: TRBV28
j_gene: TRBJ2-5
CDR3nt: TGTGCCAGCAGACGGGACCCGGGGGAGACCCAGTACTTC
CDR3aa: CASRRDPGETQYF

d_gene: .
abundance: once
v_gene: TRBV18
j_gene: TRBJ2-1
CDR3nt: TGTGCCAGCTCACCAGGTAGGGTTGGGGCCTACAATGAGCAGTTCTTC
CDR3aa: CASSPGRVGAYNEQFF

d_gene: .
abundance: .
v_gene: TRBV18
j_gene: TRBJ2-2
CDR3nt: TGTGCCAGCTCACCAATTAGAGAGAACACCGGGGAGCTGTTTTTT
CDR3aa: CASSPIRENTGELFF

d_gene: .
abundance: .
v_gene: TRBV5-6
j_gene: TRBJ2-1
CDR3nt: TGTGCCAGCAGCTTCGGATCCAATGAGCAGTTCTTC
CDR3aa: CASSFGSNEQFF

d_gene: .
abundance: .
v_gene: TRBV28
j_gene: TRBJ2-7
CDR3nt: TGTGCCAGCAGTTTAAACCTTTACAGGCCGTCCTACGAGCAGTACTTC
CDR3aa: CASSLNLYRPSYEQYF

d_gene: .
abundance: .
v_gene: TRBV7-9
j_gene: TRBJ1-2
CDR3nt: TGTGCCAGCAGCTTAGCCCAGGCAGGCAGCTATGGCTACACCTTC
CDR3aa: CASSLAQAGSYGYTF

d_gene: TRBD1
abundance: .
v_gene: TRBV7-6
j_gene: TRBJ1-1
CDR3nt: TGTGCCAGCAGCTTAATTCCCGACAGGGCTGAAGCTTTCTTT
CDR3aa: CASSLIPDRAEAFF

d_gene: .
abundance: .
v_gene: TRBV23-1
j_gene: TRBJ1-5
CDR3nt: TGCGCCAGCAGTCAATCCCGTCAAAGGGAGTTGCAGCCCCAGCATTTT
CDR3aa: CASSQSRQRELQPQHF

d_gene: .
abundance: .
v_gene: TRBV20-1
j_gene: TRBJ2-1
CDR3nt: TGCAGTGCTAGCCACCACAATGAGCAGTTCTTC
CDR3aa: CSASHHNEQFF

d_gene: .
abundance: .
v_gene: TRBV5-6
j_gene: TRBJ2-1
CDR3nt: TGTGCCACCTCGCGGGGTCGCTCCTACAATGAGCAGTTCTTC
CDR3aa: CATSRGRSYNEQFF

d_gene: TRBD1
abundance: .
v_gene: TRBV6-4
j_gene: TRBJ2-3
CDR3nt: TGTGCCAGCAGCGAGACAGGGGCCACAGATACGCAGTATTTT
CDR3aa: CASSETGATDTQYF

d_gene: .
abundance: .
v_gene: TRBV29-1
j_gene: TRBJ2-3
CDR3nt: TGCAGCGTTGAAGACACAGATACGCAGTATTTT
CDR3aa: CSVEDTDTQYF

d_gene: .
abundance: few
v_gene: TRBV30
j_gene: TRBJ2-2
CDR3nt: TGTGCCTGGAGTGTCGGGGACACCGGGGAGCTGTTTTTT
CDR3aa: CAWSVGDTGELFF

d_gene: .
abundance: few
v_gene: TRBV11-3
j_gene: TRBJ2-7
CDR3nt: TGTGCCAGCAGCCTGGGGGTCGGGGGCAATATGGGCGAGCAGTACTTC
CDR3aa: CASSLGVGGNMGEQYF

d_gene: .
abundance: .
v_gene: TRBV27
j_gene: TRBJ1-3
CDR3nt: TGTGCCAGCCTTATCGGGGGCGGATATGGAAACACCATATATTTT
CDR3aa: CASLIGGGYGNTIYF

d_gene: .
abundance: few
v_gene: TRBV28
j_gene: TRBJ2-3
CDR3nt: TGTGCCAGCAGCCCGAATTGGGGGGGCACAGATACGCAGTATTTT
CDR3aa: CASSPNWGGTDTQYF

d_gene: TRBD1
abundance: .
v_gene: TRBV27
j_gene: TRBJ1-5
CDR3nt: TGTGCCAGCAGTCTCGGACAGGGGGGTAGAACCCAGCATTTT
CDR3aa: CASSLGQGGRTQHF

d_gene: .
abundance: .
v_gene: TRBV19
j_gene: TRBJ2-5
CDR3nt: TGTGCCAGTAGTATGTTGGTCAGGGATATGGTGGAGACCCAGTACTTC
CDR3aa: CASSMLVRDMVETQYF

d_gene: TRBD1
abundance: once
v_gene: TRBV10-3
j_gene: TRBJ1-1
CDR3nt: TGTGCCATCAGTGGACAGGGTAGCACTGAAGCTTTCTTT
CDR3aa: CAISGQGSTEAFF

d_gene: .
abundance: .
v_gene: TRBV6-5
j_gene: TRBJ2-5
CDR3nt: TGTGCCAGCAGTTACGGGGACGTATTCGGAGAGACCCAGTACTTC
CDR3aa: CASSYGDVFGETQYF

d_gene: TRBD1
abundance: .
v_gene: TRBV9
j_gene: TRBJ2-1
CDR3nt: TGTGCCAGCAGCGCACGACCCGGGACAGGAGCCTACAATGAGCAGTTCTTC
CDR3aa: CASSARPGTGAYNEQFF

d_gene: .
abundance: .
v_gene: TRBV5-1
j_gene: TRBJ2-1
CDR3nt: TGCGCCAGCAGCTTCGTGGGTGTCGGCGAGGGTGAGCAGTTCTTC
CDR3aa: CASSFVGVGEGEQFF

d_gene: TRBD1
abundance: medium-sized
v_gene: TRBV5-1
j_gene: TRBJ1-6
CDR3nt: TGCGCCAGCAGCTTGGATTTGCAGACAGGGTCTGTGGGTTCACCCCTCCACTTT
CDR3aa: CASSLDLQTGSVGSPLHF